The sequence of this T cell receptor (beta chain) was determined in a study of T cell responses to AZD1222 COVID-19 vaccine. Using immunoSEQ multiplex PCR, the repertoire was profiled, and TCRdb retains in-frame clones only, with some absent. The sample records more than 70,000 clones, about nine tenths being singletons. The sequence was collected from an adult who received the AZD1222 COVID-19 vaccine. This sample comprised peripheral blood, obtained 28 days after the second AZD1222 dose.

The CDR3 DNA reads TGTGCCAGCAGTTACTCAGGGGATAGCAATCAGCCCCAGCATTTT. It specifies CASSYSGDSNQPQHF. The V call is TRBV6-5, the J call TRBJ1-5, with D perhaps TRBD1 (5 bases). CDR3 length: 15 residues. V dropped 0 bases and J dropped 0 bases, with 6 bases sitting between them. Germline CDR1 MNHEY, CDR2 SVGAGI.